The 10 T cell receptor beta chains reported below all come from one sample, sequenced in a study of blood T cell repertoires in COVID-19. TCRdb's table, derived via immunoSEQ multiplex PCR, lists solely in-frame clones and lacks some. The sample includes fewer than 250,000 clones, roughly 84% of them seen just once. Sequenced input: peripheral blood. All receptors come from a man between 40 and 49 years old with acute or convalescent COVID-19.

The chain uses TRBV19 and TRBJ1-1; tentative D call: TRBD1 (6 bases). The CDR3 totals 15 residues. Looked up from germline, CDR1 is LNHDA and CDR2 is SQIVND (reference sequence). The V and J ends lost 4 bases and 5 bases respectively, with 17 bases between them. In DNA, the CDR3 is TGTGCCAGTAGTACCCGGGACACTCTGAGGACTGAAGCTTTCTTT. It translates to CASSTRDTLRTEAFF.

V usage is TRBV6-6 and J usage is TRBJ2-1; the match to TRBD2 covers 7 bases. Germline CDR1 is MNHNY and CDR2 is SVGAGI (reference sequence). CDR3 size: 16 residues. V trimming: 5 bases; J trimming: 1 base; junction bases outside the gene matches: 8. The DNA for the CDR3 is TGTGCCAGCAGTCAACCCGGGGGGTTTTCCTACAATGAGCAGTTCTTC. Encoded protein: CASSQPGGFSYNEQFF.

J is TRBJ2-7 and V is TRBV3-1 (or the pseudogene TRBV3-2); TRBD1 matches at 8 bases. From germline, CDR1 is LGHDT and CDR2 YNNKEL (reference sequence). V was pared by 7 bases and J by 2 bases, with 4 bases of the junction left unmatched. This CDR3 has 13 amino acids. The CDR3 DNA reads TGTGCCAGCAAGTTGGGACAGGCCTACGAGCAGTACTTC. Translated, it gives CASKLGQAYEQYF.

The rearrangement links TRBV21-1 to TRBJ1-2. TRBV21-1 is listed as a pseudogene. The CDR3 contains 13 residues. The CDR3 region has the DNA TGTGCCAGCATTTGCCGGGAGACCCATGGCTACACCTTC. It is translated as CASICRETHGYTF.

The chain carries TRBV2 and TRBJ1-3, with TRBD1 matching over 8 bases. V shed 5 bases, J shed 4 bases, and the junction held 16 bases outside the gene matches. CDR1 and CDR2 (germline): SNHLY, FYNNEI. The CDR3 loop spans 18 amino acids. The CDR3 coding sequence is TGTGCCAGCAGTTTTACCGGGACAGGCTTCGTCAGGGGAAACACCATATATTTT. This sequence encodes CASSFTGTGFVRGNTIYF.

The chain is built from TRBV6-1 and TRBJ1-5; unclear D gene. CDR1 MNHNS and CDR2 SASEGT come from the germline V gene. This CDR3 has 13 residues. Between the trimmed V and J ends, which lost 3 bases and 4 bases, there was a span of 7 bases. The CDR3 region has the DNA TGTGCCAGCAGTGACACGAGGAATCAGCCCCAGCATTTT. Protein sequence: CASSDTRNQPQHF.

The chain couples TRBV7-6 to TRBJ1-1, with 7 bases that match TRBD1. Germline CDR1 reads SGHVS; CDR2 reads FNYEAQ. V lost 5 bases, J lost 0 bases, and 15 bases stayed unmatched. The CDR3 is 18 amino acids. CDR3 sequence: CASSHSTEGQPLNTEAFF. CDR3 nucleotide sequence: TGTGCCAGCAGCCATAGCACCGAGGGACAGCCTTTGAACACTGAAGCTTTCTTT.

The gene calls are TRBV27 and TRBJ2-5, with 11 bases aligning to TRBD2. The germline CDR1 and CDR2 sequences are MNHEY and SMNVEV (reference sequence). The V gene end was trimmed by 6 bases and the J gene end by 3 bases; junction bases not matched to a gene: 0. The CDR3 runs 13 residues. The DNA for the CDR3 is TGTGCCAGCAGACTAGCGGGGGAAGAGACCCAGTACTTC. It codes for CASRLAGEETQYF.

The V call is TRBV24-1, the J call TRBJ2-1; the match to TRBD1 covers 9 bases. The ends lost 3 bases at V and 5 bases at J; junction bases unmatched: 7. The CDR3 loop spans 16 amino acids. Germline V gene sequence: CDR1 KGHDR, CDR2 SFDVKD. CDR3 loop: CATSDRLTGGDNEQFF. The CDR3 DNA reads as TGTGCCACCAGTGATCGTCTGACAGGGGGGGACAATGAGCAGTTCTTC.

The CDR3 region has the DNA TGTGCCAAAAGACAGAACACTGAAGCTTTCTTT. Protein sequence: CAKRQNTEAFF. This rearrangement joins TRBV6-5 to TRBJ1-1, with D hard to call. Trimming cost V 10 bases and J 1 base, with 7 bases left between them. Looked up from germline, CDR1 is MNHEY and CDR2 is SVGAGI. This CDR3 region has 11 residues.